These 5 T cell receptor beta chains were all obtained from the same sample, sequenced in a study of blood T cells in healthy people across ages. A second PCR, run for 7 to 11 cycles, used a sample-barcoded 5' primer plus a J-beta primer mix. TCRdb recomputed calls from the 5' RACE reads with MiXCR, one row per CDR3 protein. The sample includes roughly 1.6 million distinct CDR3 sequences, approximately 32% of them seen just once. The material sequenced was blood. These receptor sequences come from a woman in her thirties in good health.

The chain employs TRBV12-3 or TRBV12-4 and TRBJ2-3; D could derive from TRBD1 or TRBD2 (6 bases each). V was trimmed by 8 bases and J by 0 bases, leaving 15 bases between them. The CDR3 has 15 residues. CDR3 residues: CASRLTGRSTDTQYF. In nucleotides, the CDR3 is TGTGCCAGCCGGCTAACAGGGAGGAGCACAGATACGCAGTATTTT.

This clonotype appeared a few times. The chain combines TRBV7-2 with TRBJ2-3, with TRBD2 identical over 12 bases. The germline CDR1 and CDR2 sequences are SGHTA and FQGNSA. CDR3 size: 17 residues. Germline trimming cut 5 bases from V and 2 bases from J; bases unmatched to any gene: 8. CDR3 coding DNA: TGTGCCAGCAGCCCCCTGACTAGCGGGGGCCCCACAGATACGCAGTATTTT. Its protein product is CASSPLTSGGPTDTQYF.

The chain combines TRBV5-6 with TRBJ2-1; 7 positions match TRBD1. V gave up 3 bases and J gave up 4 bases; unmatched junction bases: 16. Germline-derived CDR1 and CDR2 are SGHDT and YYEEEE. CDR3 length: 18 residues. CDR3 amino acids: CASSSANYPGQIYNEQFF. CDR3 bases: TGTGCCAGCAGCTCCGCGAATTACCCGGGACAGATATACAATGAGCAGTTCTTC.

The V gene is TRBV13, the J gene TRBJ1-2; D gene uncertain. The V and J ends lost 1 base and 5 bases respectively, with 14 bases between them. This CDR3 is built from 15 residues. The germline CDR1 and CDR2 sequences are PRHDT and FYEKMQ (reference sequence). The CDR3, as DNA: TGTGCCAGCAGCTTAGAGGGAGGAAATCCATATGGCTACACCTTC. Translated: CASSLEGGNPYGYTF.

This chain connects TRBV10-3 to TRBJ1-2; possibly TRBD1 for D (6 bases). The germline V gene encodes CDR1 ENHRY and CDR2 SYGVKD. The CDR3 consists of 12 residues. The germline V and J ends were trimmed by 6 bases and 6 bases, with 11 bases remaining between them. This chain's CDR3 is CAISRTVNGYTF. CDR3 DNA: TGTGCCATCAGCCGGACAGTGAATGGCTACACCTTC.